This TCR beta chain was profiled in a study of metastatic and nonmetastatic thyroid tumors. Turning to the study itself: The comparison covered peripheral blood and tumor or nodule tissue in malignant and benign thyroid patients. Overall study results and limits: Significantly higher TCR beta diversity was reportedly seen in malignant thyroid tumors than benign nodules, in blood and tumor.

About this clone itself: The antigen remains undetermined.

The CDR3 sequence is 16 residues long. Germline lookup yields CDR1 SGHAT and CDR2 FQNNGV. The V gene lost 1 base and the J gene lost 4 bases, with 16 bases spanning the gap. Original analysis: Building a distant-metastasis classifier for papillary thyroid cancer drew on CDR3 differences across clinicopathological groups. From the PCR reads, TCRdb re-called clones with MiXCR. The authors' filters were not applied to this entry. Of roughly 27,000 clones in the sample, around 25% are singletons; the top ten hold 14% to 15%. Patients underwent thyroid surgery, and none had received any treatment before it.

The material sequenced was blood. This sequence was found in a female donor with papillary thyroid cancer or a benign thyroid nodule (not recorded which). Some clones in this sample may be carry-over from other donors' samples. The chain employs TRBV11-2 and TRBJ1-1; a weak D match, TRBD1 (6 bases). In nucleotides, the CDR3 is TGTGCCAGCAGCTTAGTGTCGGGGGGCAGGGGCACTGAAGCTTTCTTT. Translating it yields CASSLVSGGRGTEAFF.